These 23 T cell receptor beta chains were all obtained from the same sample, sequenced in a study of control samples from healthy donors and cancer patients (dated by TCRdb to 2020 to 2022). Libraries were made using the immunoSEQ multiplex PCR assay. Imported from immuneACCESS, the table was reduced by TCRdb to in-frame sequences with V and J called. These copies leave out some clones; in studies compared against another copy, an unresolved V gene accounts for under half, and the cause of the remainder is not known. The sample table lists tens of thousands of clones, less than 90% of them with a count of one. The ten largest clones represent approximately 15% of the sample. Input material: blood. The receptors were sampled from a woman aged 70-85 years in good health.

V is TRBV29-1 and J is TRBJ2-4; the match to TRBD1 covers 8 bases. Germline CDR1 is SQVTM and CDR2 is ANQGSEA. The CDR3 extends over 13 amino acids. V gave up 7 bases and J gave up 5 bases; unmatched junction bases: 7. CDR3 region: CSAGQGIENIQYF. CDR3 bases: TGCAGCGCCGGACAGGGAATAGAAAACATTCAGTACTTC.

This clone appeared once. The chain is built from TRBV9 and TRBJ2-5; 8 bases match TRBD2. The CDR3 extends over 16 amino acids. Germline lookup yields CDR1 SGDLS and CDR2 YYNGEE. Trimming took 2 bases from V and 5 from J; bases not matched to a gene: 11. CDR3 region: CASSVRTGGPGETQYF. The DNA of the CDR3 is TGTGCCAGCAGCGTCAGAACGGGAGGGCCGGGGGAGACCCAGTACTTC. Drawing the rest from reference TRBV9 and TRBJ2-5, the complete variable domain is DSGVTQTPKHLITATGQRVTLRCSPRSGDLSVYWYQQSLDQGLQFLIQYYNGEERAKGNILERFSAQQFPDLHSELNLSSLELGDSALYFCASSVRTGGPGETQYFGPGTRLLVL.

The rearrangement uses TRBV6-2 or TRBV6-3 and TRBJ2-1, with 10 bases aligning to TRBD2. CDR1 and CDR2 (germline): MNHEY, SVGEGT. The CDR3 sequence is 20 residues long. V dropped 0 bases and J dropped 0; count of bases not matched to a gene: 11. CDR3 DNA sequence: TGTGCCAGCAGTTACTCGGAGCTAGCGGGAGTCCCGAGCTCCTACAATGAGCAGTTCTTC. As protein: CASSYSELAGVPSSYNEQFF.

CDR3 bases: TGTGCCAGCAGCTTCCACCGCCGGGGGGCCGGTGAAGCTTTCTTT. Its translation is CASSFHRRGAGEAFF. The chain recombines TRBV6-1 with TRBJ1-1, with D perhaps TRBD1 (6 bases). The CDR3 has 15 residues. V shed 6 bases and J shed 7 bases, with 21 bases lying between them. CDR1 MNHNS and CDR2 SASEGT come from the germline V gene.

This clone was recorded only once. The J gene is TRBJ1-4, the V gene TRBV7-9, with 8 bases aligning to TRBD1. V lost 5 bases, J lost 13 bases, and 6 bases stayed unmatched. Germline CDR1 SEHNR, CDR2 FQNEAQ (reference sequence). The length of the CDR3 is 12 residues. CDR3 coding DNA: TGTGCCAGCAGCGACAGGGGAGCGGGACTGTTTTTT. The encoded protein is CASSDRGAGLFF.

The V and J genes are TRBV6-5 and TRBJ1-2; D remains unclear. Trimming removed 8 bases at V and 5 bases at J, with 9 bases between. CDR3 size: 11 residues. Germline V gene data show CDR1 as MNHEY and CDR2 as SVGAGI. The CDR3 loop is CASGEGYGYTF. Here the CDR3 DNA reads TGTGCCAGCGGGGAGGGTTATGGCTACACCTTC.

The rearrangement uses TRBV7-2 and TRBJ1-2; D remains unclear. V was cut by 2 bases and J by 0 bases, with 7 bases left in between. This CDR3 comprises 14 residues. Germline CDR1 reads SGHTA; CDR2 reads FQGNSA. This CDR3 is CASSLSNTNYGYTF. The DNA of the CDR3 is TGTGCCAGCAGCTTAAGTAACACTAACTATGGCTACACCTTC.

J is TRBJ1-2 and V is TRBV11-2; 11 nucleotides agree with TRBD1. The CDR3 spans 14 residues. CDR1 and CDR2 (germline): SGHAT, FQNNGV. The ends lost 5 bases at V and 6 bases at J; junction bases unmatched: 5. CDR3 DNA sequence: TGTGCCAGCAGCCTTGGGACAGGGGGACATGGCTACACCTTC. It encodes CASSLGTGGHGYTF.

Note on this clone: Other DNA sequences in this specimen translate into the identical CDR3. V and J are TRBV3-1 (or the pseudogene TRBV3-2) and TRBJ1-1; D possibly corresponds to TRBD1 (5 bases). The V gene lost 1 base and the J gene lost 3 bases, with 9 bases spanning the gap. CDR1 is LGHDT and CDR2 is YNNKEL in the germline V gene (reference sequence). The CDR3 loop spans 14 amino acids. The chain's CDR3 is CASSQVGGDTEAFF. In DNA form, the CDR3 reads TGTGCCAGCAGCCAAGTGGGGGGAGACACTGAAGCTTTCTTT.

As for this clone: The sample holds other DNA sequences that translate to the same CDR3. The V and J genes are TRBV20-1 and TRBJ1-2; D uncertain. The V end was cut by 3 bases, the J end by 2 bases, with 4 bases between. In germline, CDR1 is DFQATT, CDR2 SNEGSKA (reference sequence). This CDR3 region has 11 residues. CDR3 sequence: CSASGNYGYTF. The CDR3 coding sequence is TGCAGTGCTAGTGGGAACTATGGCTACACCTTC.

The CDR3 nucleotides read TGTGCCAGCAGCTCCGAACCGGGACAGAGCCTCTATGGCTACACCTTC. It yields the protein CASSSEPGQSLYGYTF. This chain uses TRBV7-8 with TRBJ1-2; 7 bases align to TRBD1. The J segment lost 4 bases and the V segment lost 4 bases, leaving 12 bases of the junction unmatched. The CDR3 sequence is 16 residues long. The germline V gene has CDR1 SGHVS and CDR2 FQNEAQ.

The chain uses TRBV7-2 and TRBJ1-2; no definite D call. Germline V gene sequence: CDR1 SGHTA, CDR2 FQGNSA. This CDR3 is 14 amino acids long. Between the trimmed V and J ends, which lost 5 bases and 1 base, there was a span of 11 bases. The CDR3, as DNA: TGTGCCAGCAGCCCCGGTCCCCTTAACTATGGCTACACCTTC. Its protein is CASSPGPLNYGYTF.

The chain uses TRBV7-2 and TRBJ1-2; D might be TRBD1 (5 bases). This CDR3 region has 13 residues. Germline V gene lookup returns CDR1 SGHTA and CDR2 FQGNSA. V was pared by 1 base and J by 8 bases, with 11 bases between. This CDR3 reads CASSLGGDGGYTF. CDR3 nucleotides: TGTGCCAGCAGCTTAGGTGGGGACGGAGGCTACACCTTC.

The CDR3 reads CASSYSNWVNTGELFF. Here the CDR3 DNA reads TGTGCCAGCAGTTACTCGAATTGGGTTAACACCGGGGAGCTGTTTTTT. V is TRBV6-5 and J is TRBJ2-2, with D unclear. V shed 0 bases and J shed 2 bases, with 10 bases lying between them. Per the germline V gene, CDR1 is MNHEY and CDR2 is SVGAGI. The CDR3 totals 16 residues.

The J gene is TRBJ2-5, the V gene TRBV7-2; perhaps D is TRBD1 or TRBD2 (5 bases each). The CDR3 sequence is 13 residues long. V was pared by 4 bases and J by 4 bases, with 10 bases between. Germline lookup yields CDR1 SGHTA and CDR2 FQGNSA. The CDR3 DNA sequence: TGTGCCAGCAGCTACGGGGCGAGAGAGACCCAGTACTTC. Residues: CASSYGARETQYF. The full variable domain, its missing parts supplied by reference TRBV7-2 and TRBJ2-5, is GAGVSQSPSNKVTEKGKDVELRCDPISGHTALYWYRQSLGQGLEFLIYFQGNSAPDKSGLPSDRFSAERTGGSVSTLTIQRTQQEDSAVYLCASSYGARETQYFGPGTRLLVL.

The chain is built from TRBV19 and TRBJ2-2, with D tentatively TRBD2 (7 bases). Germline CDR1 LNHDA, CDR2 SQIVND (reference sequence). V lost 9 bases and J 6 bases, leaving 20 bases between the germline ends. The CDR3 is made up of 15 amino acids. This CDR3 is CASRQEGGYAGELFF. For the CDR3, the DNA is TGTGCCAGCCGACAGGAGGGGGGGTACGCCGGGGAGCTGTTTTTT.

The chain uses TRBV19 and TRBJ1-3; 7 bases are a match to TRBD1. The CDR3 contains 15 residues. The germline V gene has CDR1 LNHDA and CDR2 SQIVND (reference sequence). J lost 0 bases, V lost 10 bases, and 9 bases had no gene match. In nucleotides, the CDR3 is TGTGCCACCGCCCCGGACAGGCTCTCTGGAAACACCATATATTTT. It encodes CATAPDRLSGNTIYF.

This sequence joins TRBV12-3 or TRBV12-4 and TRBJ1-4, with D uncertain. Trimming removed 3 bases from V and 5 bases from J, with 7 bases in between. The CDR3 is 13 amino acids. CDR3 in amino acids: CASSFSENEKLFF. The CDR3 DNA reads as TGTGCCAGCAGTTTCAGTGAGAATGAAAAACTGTTTTTT.

The genes are TRBV2 and TRBJ1-1, with a tentative D call TRBD1 (6 bases). This CDR3 is built from 14 residues. Trimming removed 5 bases from V and 4 bases from J, with 14 bases in between. Germline CDR1 reads SNHLY; CDR2 reads FYNNEI. Here the CDR3 reads CASSSARGFTEAFF. For the CDR3, the DNA is TGTGCCAGCAGTAGCGCTAGGGGGTTCACTGAAGCTTTCTTT.

The chain couples TRBV29-1 to TRBJ1-1, with 9 bases identical to TRBD1. Germline lookup yields CDR1 SQVTM and CDR2 ANQGSEA. V shed 5 bases and J 1 base; nucleotides not matched to a gene: 5. The CDR3 is made up of 14 amino acids. The CDR3 loop is CSVWDRVANTEAFF. Written as DNA, the CDR3 is TGCAGCGTTTGGGACAGGGTGGCGAACACTGAAGCTTTCTTT.

The chain combines TRBV4-1 with TRBJ1-2, with TRBD1 identical over 7 bases. Per the germline V gene, CDR1 is MGHRA and CDR2 is YSYEKL. Losses at the gene ends were 0 bases for V and 3 bases for J; bases not matched to a gene: 7. CDR3 length: 16 amino acids. This CDR3 is CASSQDPGTAYYGYTF. CDR3 coding DNA: TGCGCCAGCAGCCAAGATCCCGGGACAGCCTACTATGGCTACACCTTC.

The chain recombines TRBV7-2 with TRBJ2-1, with D possibly being TRBD1 (6 bases). The CDR3 spans 16 residues. Per germline, CDR1 SGHTA and CDR2 FQGNSA. Between the trimmed V and J ends, which lost 5 bases and 2 bases, there was a span of 16 bases. DNA of the CDR3: TGTGCCAGCAGCCGGTCCGTCGGGGACACCTACAATGAGCAGTTCTTC. It specifies CASSRSVGDTYNEQFF.

The chain joins TRBV12-3 or TRBV12-4 to TRBJ2-5; D is unclear. V was clipped by 4 bases and J by 7 bases, with 13 bases between them. The CDR3 contains 13 residues. In DNA form, the CDR3 reads TGTGCCAGCAGTTCTAGAGACTTGGGGACCCAGTACTTC. It encodes CASSSRDLGTQYF.